This entry concerns a single T cell receptor (beta chain). The specificity of this receptor is unknown. Per-base qualities were not stored, and no clone one base away is much larger. This sample is part of a study of control samples from healthy donors and cancer patients (dated by TCRdb to 2018 to 2020). Receptor libraries were prepared by the immunoSEQ multiplex PCR assay. The source is immuneACCESS, and TCRdb retained only in-frame sequences with V and J called. Part of the clones is not carried over; for the studies checked, unresolved V genes explain less than half of this, and the remainder is unexplained. The sample table shows 150,000 to 200,000 clones, and approximately 90% are seen once. The ten most abundant clones make up approximately 0.7% of the sample. Looking up the germline V gene yields CDR1 WSHSY and CDR2 SAAADI. Clipping removes 4 bases from V and 9 bases from J, with 12 as the unmatched junction base count. The CDR3 runs 15 residues from the cysteine to the phenylalanine. Of all the DNA, just the CDR3 is kept, 45 bases in frame from base 1.

Sequenced: blood. The chain links TRBV10-2 with TRBJ2-4, and 7 junctional nucleotides match TRBD2. The origin of this receptor is a woman aged 25 to 39 in good health. The nucleotide sequence reads TGCGCCAGCAGTGGACGGTCGGGAGGTCAAGGCATTCAGTACTTC. It is translated as CASSGRSGGQGIQYF.